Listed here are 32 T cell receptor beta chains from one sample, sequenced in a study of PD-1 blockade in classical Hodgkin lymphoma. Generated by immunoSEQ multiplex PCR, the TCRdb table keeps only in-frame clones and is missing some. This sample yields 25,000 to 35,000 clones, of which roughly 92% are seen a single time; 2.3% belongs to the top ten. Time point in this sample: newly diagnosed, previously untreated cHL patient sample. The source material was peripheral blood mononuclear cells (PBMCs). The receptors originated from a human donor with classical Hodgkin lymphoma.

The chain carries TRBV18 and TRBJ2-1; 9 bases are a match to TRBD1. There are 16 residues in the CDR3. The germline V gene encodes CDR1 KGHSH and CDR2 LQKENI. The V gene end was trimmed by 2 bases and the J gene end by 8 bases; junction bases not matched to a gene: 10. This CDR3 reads CASSPSGTGFMYEQFF. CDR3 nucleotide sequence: TGTGCCAGCTCACCATCCGGGACAGGGTTTATGTATGAGCAGTTCTTC. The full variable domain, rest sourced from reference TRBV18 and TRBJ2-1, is NAGVMQNPRHLVRRRGQEARLRCSPMKGHSHVYWYRQLPEEGLKFMVYLQKENIIDESGMPKERFSAEFPKEGPSILRIQQVVRGDSAAYFCASSPSGTGFMYEQFFGPGTRLTVL.

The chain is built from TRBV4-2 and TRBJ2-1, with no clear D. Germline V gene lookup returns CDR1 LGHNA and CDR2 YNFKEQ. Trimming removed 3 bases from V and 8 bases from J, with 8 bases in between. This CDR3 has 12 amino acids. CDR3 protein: CASSHIVYEQFF. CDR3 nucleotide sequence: TGTGCCAGCAGCCATATAGTGTATGAGCAGTTCTTC.

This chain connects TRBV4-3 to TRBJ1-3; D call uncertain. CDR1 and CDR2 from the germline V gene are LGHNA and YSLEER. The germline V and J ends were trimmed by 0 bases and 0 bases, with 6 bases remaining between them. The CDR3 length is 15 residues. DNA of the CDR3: TGCGCCAGCAGCCAAGATCGGGGCTCTGGAAACACCATATATTTT. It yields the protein CASSQDRGSGNTIYF.

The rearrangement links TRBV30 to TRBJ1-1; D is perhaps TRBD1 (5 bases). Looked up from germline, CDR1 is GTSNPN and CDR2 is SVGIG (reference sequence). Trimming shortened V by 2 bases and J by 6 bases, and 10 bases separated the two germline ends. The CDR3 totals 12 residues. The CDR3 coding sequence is TGTGCCTGGAGTTCAAGGGGCTCTGAAGCTTTCTTT. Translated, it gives CAWSSRGSEAFF.

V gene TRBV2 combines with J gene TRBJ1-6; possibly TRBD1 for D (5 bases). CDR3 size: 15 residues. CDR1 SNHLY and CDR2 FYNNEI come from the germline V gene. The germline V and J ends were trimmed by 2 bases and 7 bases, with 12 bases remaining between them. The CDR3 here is CASSEWDGGNSPLHF. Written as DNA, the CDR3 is TGTGCCAGCAGTGAATGGGACGGCGGAAATTCACCCCTCCACTTT.

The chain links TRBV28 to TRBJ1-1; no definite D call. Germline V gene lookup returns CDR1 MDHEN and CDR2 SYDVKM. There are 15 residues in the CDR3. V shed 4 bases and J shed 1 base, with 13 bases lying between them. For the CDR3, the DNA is TGTGCCAGCAGTTGGCTGAGTAGGTCGAACACTGAAGCTTTCTTT. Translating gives CASSWLSRSNTEAFF.

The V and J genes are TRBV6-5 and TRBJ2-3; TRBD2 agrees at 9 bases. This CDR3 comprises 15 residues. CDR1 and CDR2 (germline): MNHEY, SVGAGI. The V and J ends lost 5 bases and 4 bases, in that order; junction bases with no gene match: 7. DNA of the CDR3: TGTGCCAGCAGTACCTTAGCGGGGGTGGCAGATACGCAGTATTTT. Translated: CASSTLAGVADTQYF.

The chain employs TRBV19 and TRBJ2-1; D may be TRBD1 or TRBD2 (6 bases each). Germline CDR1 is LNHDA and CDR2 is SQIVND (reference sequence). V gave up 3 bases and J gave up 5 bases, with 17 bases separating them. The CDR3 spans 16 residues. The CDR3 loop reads CASSMGWRGQNNEQFF. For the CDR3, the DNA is TGTGCCAGTAGTATGGGGTGGAGGGGACAAAACAATGAGCAGTTCTTC.

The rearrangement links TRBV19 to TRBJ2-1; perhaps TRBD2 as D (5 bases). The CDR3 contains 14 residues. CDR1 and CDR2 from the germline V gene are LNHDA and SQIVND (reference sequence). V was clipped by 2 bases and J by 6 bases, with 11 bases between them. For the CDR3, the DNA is TGTGCCAGTAGTATAATAGCGAGCGGCAATGAGCAGTTCTTC. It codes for CASSIIASGNEQFF.

The CDR3 region has the DNA TGTGCCAGCAGCGACAGGGGTGAGACCCAGTACTTC. Protein: CASSDRGETQYF. The chain joins TRBV2 to TRBJ2-5, with 8 bases identical to TRBD1. Losses at the gene ends were 6 bases for V and 5 bases for J; bases not matched to a gene: 2. The CDR3 spans 12 residues. Per the germline V gene, CDR1 is SNHLY and CDR2 is FYNNEI.

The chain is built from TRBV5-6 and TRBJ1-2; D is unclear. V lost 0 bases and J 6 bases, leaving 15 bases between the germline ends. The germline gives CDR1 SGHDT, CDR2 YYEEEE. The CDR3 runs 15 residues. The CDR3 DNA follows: TGTGCCAGCAGCTTGGAATCGGACCGACGTCATGGCTACACCTTC. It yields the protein CASSLESDRRHGYTF.

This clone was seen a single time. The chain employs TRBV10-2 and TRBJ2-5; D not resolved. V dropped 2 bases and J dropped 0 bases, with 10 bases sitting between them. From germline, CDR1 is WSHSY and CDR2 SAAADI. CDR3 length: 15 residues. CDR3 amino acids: CASSETRYYQETQYF. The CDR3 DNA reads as TGCGCCAGCAGTGAGACCCGGTACTACCAAGAGACCCAGTACTTC.

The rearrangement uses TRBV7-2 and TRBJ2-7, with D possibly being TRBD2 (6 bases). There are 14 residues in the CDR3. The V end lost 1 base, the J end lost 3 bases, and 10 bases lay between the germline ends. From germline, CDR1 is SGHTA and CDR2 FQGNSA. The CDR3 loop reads CASSLVLGGYEQYF. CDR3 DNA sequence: TGTGCCAGCAGCTTAGTTCTGGGGGGCTACGAGCAGTACTTC.

The CDR3 here is CSASRGPSTDTQYF. The DNA for the CDR3 is TGCAGCGCATCGAGAGGTCCTAGCACAGATACGCAGTATTTT. This chain uses TRBV29-1 with TRBJ2-3; D gene unclear. The germline V and J ends were trimmed by 7 bases and 0 bases, with 14 bases remaining between them. Germline V gene lookup returns CDR1 SQVTM and CDR2 ANQGSEA. The CDR3 runs to 14 residues.

The CDR3 DNA reads TGTGCCAGCAGTTACTCAGTCTCAACTAATGAAAAACTGTTTTTT. Translated, it gives CASSYSVSTNEKLFF. The chain employs TRBV6-5 and TRBJ1-4; no definite D call. Germline-derived CDR1 and CDR2 are MNHEY and SVGAGI. V shed 0 bases and J shed 0 bases, with 5 bases lying between them. The CDR3 contains 15 residues.

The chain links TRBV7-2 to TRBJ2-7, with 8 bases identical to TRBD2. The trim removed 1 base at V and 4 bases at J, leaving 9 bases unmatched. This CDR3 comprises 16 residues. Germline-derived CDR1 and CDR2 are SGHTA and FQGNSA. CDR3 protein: CASSLEGAGEAYEQYF. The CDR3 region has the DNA TGTGCCAGCAGCTTAGAGGGAGCGGGGGAAGCGTACGAGCAGTACTTC.

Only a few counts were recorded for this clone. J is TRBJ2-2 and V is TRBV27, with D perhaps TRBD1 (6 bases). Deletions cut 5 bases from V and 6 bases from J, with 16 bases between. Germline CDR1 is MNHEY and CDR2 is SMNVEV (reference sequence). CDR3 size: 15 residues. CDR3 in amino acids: CASSPLGASAGELFF. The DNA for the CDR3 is TGTGCCAGCAGTCCCCTGGGGGCAAGCGCCGGGGAGCTGTTTTTT.

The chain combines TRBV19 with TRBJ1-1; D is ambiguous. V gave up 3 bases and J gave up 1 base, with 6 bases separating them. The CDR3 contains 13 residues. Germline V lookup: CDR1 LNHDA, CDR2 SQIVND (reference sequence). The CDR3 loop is CASSMIRNTEAFF. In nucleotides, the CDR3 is TGTGCCAGTAGTATGATAAGGAACACTGAAGCTTTCTTT. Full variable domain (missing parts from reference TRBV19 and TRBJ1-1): DGGITQSPKYLFRKEGQNVTLSCEQNLNHDAMYWYRQDPGQGLRLIYYSQIVNDFQKGDIAEGYSVSREKKESFPLTVTSAQKNPTAFYLCASSMIRNTEAFFGQGTRLTVV.

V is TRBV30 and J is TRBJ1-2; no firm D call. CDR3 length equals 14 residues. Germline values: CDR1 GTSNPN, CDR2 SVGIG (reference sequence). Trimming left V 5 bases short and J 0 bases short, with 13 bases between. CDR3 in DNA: TGTGCCTGGTCGGCGGAACGAGCTAACTATGGCTACACCTTC. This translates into CAWSAERANYGYTF.

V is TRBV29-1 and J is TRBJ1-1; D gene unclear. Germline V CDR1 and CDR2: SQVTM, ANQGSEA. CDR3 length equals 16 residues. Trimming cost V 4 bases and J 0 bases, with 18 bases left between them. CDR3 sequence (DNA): TGCAGCGTTGTAAAGGTACAAGGACCGATGAACACTGAAGCTTTCTTT. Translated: CSVVKVQGPMNTEAFF. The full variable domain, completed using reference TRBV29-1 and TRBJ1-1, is SAVISQKPSRDICQRGTSLTIQCQVDSQVTMMFWYRQQPGQSLTLIATANQGSEATYESGFVIDKFPISRPNLTFSTLTVSNMSPEDSSIYLCSVVKVQGPMNTEAFFGQGTRLTVV.

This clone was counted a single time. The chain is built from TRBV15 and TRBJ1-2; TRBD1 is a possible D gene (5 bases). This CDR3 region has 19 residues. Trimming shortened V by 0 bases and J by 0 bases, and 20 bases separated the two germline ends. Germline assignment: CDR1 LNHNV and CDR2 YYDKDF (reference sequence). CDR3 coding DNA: TGTGCCACCAGCAGAGAAGCGATCTCCAGGGTAAACCCTAACTATGGCTACACCTTC. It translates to CATSREAISRVNPNYGYTF.

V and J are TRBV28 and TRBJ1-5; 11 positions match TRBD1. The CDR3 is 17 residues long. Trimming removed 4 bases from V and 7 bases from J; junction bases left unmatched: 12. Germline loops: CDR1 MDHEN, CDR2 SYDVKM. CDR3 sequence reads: CASSSYSGQGVWQPQHF. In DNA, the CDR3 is TGTGCCAGCAGTTCCTACTCGGGACAGGGGGTATGGCAGCCCCAGCATTTT.

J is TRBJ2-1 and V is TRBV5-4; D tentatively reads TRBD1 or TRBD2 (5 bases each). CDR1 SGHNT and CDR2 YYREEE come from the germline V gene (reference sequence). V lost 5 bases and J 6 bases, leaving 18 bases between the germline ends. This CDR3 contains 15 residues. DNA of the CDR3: TGTGCCAGCAGTCCTGGGGGTAAGGGGTCCAATGAGCAGTTCTTC. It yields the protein CASSPGGKGSNEQFF.

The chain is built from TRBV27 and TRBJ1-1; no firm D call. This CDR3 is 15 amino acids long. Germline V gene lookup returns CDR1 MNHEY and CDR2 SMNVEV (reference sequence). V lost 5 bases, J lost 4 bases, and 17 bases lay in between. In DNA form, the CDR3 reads TGTGCCAGCAGTGGACGGACGGCTAGTAGCACTGAAGCTTTCTTT. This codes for CASSGRTASSTEAFF.

Here the CDR3 reads CASSIVGSGGSNTGELFF. The CDR3 DNA is TGTGCCAGTAGTATTGTTGGTAGCGGGGGGTCGAACACCGGGGAGCTGTTTTTT. The rearrangement uses TRBV19 and TRBJ2-2, with TRBD2 matching 10 bases. Germline V CDR1 and CDR2: LNHDA, SQIVND (reference sequence). J gave up 0 bases and V 3 bases, and 7 bases lay outside the gene matches. This CDR3 is built from 18 residues.

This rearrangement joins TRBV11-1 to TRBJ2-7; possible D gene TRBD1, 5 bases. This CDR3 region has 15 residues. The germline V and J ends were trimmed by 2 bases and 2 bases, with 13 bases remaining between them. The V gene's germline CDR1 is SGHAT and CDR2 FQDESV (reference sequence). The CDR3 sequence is CASSLLGPGPYEQYF. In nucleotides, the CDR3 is TGTGCCAGCAGCTTACTGGGCCCAGGGCCCTACGAGCAGTACTTC.

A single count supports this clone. For the CDR3, the DNA is TGTGCCAGCACCCCGGGGCGGGGCTATGGCTACACCTTC. Encoded protein: CASTPGRGYGYTF. V is TRBV2 and J is TRBJ1-2; a weak D match, TRBD1 (5 bases). Per germline, CDR1 SNHLY and CDR2 FYNNEI. The CDR3 length is 13 residues. Trimming took 7 bases from V and 4 from J, leaving 13 bases between them.

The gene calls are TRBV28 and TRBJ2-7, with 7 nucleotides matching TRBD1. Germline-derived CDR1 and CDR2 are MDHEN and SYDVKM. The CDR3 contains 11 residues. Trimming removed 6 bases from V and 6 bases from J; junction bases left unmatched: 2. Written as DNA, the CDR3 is TGTGCCAGCAGCCCAGGGGGCGAGCAGTACTTC. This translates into CASSPGGEQYF. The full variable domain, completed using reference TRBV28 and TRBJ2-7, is DVKVTQSSRYLVKRTGEKVFLECVQDMDHENMFWYRQDPGLGLRLIYFSYDVKMKEKGDIPEGYSVSREKKERFSLILESASTNQTSMYLCASSPGGEQYFGPGTRLTVT.

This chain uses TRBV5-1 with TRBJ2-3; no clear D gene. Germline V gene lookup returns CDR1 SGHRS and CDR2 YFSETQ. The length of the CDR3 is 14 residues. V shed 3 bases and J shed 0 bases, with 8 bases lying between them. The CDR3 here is CASSSPPSTDTQYF. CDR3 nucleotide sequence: TGCGCCAGCAGCTCACCCCCCAGCACAGATACGCAGTATTTT.

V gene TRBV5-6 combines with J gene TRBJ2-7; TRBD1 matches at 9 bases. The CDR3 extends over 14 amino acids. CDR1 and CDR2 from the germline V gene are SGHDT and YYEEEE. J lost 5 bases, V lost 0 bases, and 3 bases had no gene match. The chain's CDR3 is CASSLVGQGHEQYF. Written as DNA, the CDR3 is TGTGCCAGCAGCTTGGTGGGACAGGGTCACGAGCAGTACTTC.

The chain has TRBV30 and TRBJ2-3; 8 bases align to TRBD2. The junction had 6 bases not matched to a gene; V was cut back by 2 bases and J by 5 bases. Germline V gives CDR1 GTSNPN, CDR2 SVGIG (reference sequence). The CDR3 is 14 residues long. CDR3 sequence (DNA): TGTGCCTGGAGTAGCGGGAGTGGAATAGATACGCAGTATTTT. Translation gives CAWSSGSGIDTQYF.

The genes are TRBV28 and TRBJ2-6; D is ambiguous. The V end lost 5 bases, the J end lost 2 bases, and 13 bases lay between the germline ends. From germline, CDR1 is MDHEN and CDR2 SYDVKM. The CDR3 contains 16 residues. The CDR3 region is CASSAVDRTGANVLTF. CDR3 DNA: TGTGCCAGCAGTGCGGTCGATCGGACTGGGGCCAACGTCCTGACTTTC.